These T cell receptor beta chains were read from a single sample in a study of T cell repertoires in cytomegalovirus infection. TCRdb re-called the reads through MiXCR, storing one row per CDR3 protein. The data hold around 500,000 distinct CDR3 sequences, with 40% to 50% observed a single time. No antigens are known for them. Here the sequenced sample was cultured PBMCs, taken from culture after CMV antigen stimulation. The origin of the receptors is a human donor in good health (CMV status not recorded). Some clones in this sample may be carry-over from other donors' samples. The CDR3 runs from the conserved cysteine through the conserved F or W. The D gene is left open where the match is weak. The size entry is marked missing in some rows and otherwise reads once, few, many or a size class.

size	V	D	J	DNA	CDR3
NA	TRBV20-1	NA	TRBJ2-5	TGCAGTGCCGTTTCCAGGGGGGGCCGGAGGGTCCAAGAGACCCAGTACTTC	CSAVSRGGRRVQETQYF
NA	TRBV25-1	TRBD1	TRBJ1-2	TGTGCCAGCACCGGGGACAGGGGGTTAAGTGGCTACACCTTC	CASTGDRGLSGYTF
many	TRBV7-6	TRBD2	TRBJ2-7	TGTGCCAGCAGCTCCGGGACTAGCTGGAACGAGCAGTACTTC	CASSSGTSWNEQYF
few	TRBV6-1	TRBD2	TRBJ2-7	TGTGCCAGCACCGGGACTAGCGGGAGGGCCTACGAGCAGTACTTC	CASTGTSGRAYEQYF
NA	TRBV7-8	NA	TRBJ2-3	TGTGCCAGCAGCTCGGGGGCTAGCGGCGCCACAGATACGCAGTATTTT	CASSSGASGATDTQYF
NA	TRBV12-3/TRBV12-4	NA	TRBJ2-3	TGTGCCAGCATGTTACTAACAGATACGCAGTATTTT	CASMLLTDTQYF
NA	TRBV11-2	TRBD2	TRBJ2-3	TGTGCCAGCAGCCCGGGACTAGCGGCCTGGGCAGATACGCAGTATTTT	CASSPGLAAWADTQYF
NA	TRBV10-3	NA	TRBJ2-1	TGTGCCATCAGGGATATTGGACCCTCCTACAATGAGCAGTTCTTC	CAIRDIGPSYNEQFF
NA	TRBV5-1	TRBD2	TRBJ2-1	TGCGCCAGCAGCGGGGGACTAGCGGGAGATAATGAGCAGTTCTTC	CASSGGLAGDNEQFF
NA	TRBV2	NA	TRBJ1-1	TGTGCCAGCAGTGGCCTACAGACTGAAGCTTTCTTT	CASSGLQTEAFF
NA	TRBV7-2	TRBD1	TRBJ1-5	TGTGCCAGCAGCTTAGCTGGGACAGCAAATCAGCCCCAGCATTTT	CASSLAGTANQPQHF
NA	TRBV6-2/TRBV6-3	TRBD2	TRBJ2-7	TGTGCCAGCAGTAAACTAGCGGGAGGTACCTACGAGCAGTACTTC	CASSKLAGGTYEQYF
NA	TRBV28	NA	TRBJ2-5	TGTGCCAGCAGTTTCTTCGGTGGGGGGCAGGAGACCCAGTACTTC	CASSFFGGGQETQYF
NA	TRBV7-2	NA	TRBJ2-7	TGTGCCAGCAGCACAAGCTTCGCAGGGACCTACGAGCAGTACTTC	CASSTSFAGTYEQYF
NA	TRBV6-5	NA	TRBJ1-2	TGTGCCAGCAGCCGTACCGGGACATCTTTCGGCTACACCTTC	CASSRTGTSFGYTF
few	TRBV7-6	NA	TRBJ2-3	TGTGCCAGCAGCCCCCGGGAGAGCACAGATACGCAGTATTTT	CASSPRESTDTQYF
NA	TRBV7-8	NA	TRBJ2-5	TGTGCCAGCATCCGGAATGGGGGGACCCAGTACTTC	CASIRNGGTQYF
NA	TRBV5-5	NA	TRBJ2-1	TGTGCCAGCAGCCCGCCAGGGGGGGGCCCGGGTGAGCAGTTCTTC	CASSPPGGGPGEQFF
few	TRBV7-2	TRBD2	TRBJ2-1	TGTGCCAGCAGGGGACTAGCGGGAGTTCCTGTGCAGTTCTTC	CASRGLAGVPVQFF
few	TRBV25-1	NA	TRBJ2-1	TGTGCCAGCAGTGAATATAAAGGGTCCTACAATGAGCAGTTCTTC	CASSEYKGSYNEQFF
NA	TRBV6-6	TRBD1	TRBJ2-2	TGTGCCATTCCGTACCGGGACAGGGGAGGAGCCGGGGAGCTGTTTTTT	CAIPYRDRGGAGELFF
few	TRBV11-2	TRBD2	TRBJ2-2	TGTGCCAGCAGCTTAGTAGCGGGAGGGCCATATGGCACCGGGGAGCTGTTTTTT	CASSLVAGGPYGTGELFF
NA	TRBV10-3	TRBD2	TRBJ2-5	TGTGCCATCAGTGAGCGGGAGGGCCTGGAGACCCAGTACTTC	CAISEREGLETQYF
NA	TRBV6-1	NA	TRBJ1-2	TGTGCCAGTCGACAGGATACTAACTATGGCTACACCTTC	CASRQDTNYGYTF
NA	TRBV7-2	NA	TRBJ1-6	TGTGCCAGCAGCCGAAGTGGTGGGGGCGACAATTCACCCCTCCACTTT	CASSRSGGGDNSPLHF
once	TRBV7-9	NA	TRBJ2-5	TGTGCCAGCAGCTCGGACTCCCGAATCGTTCCCCAGTACTTC	CASSSDSRIVPQYF
NA	TRBV19	NA	TRBJ2-5	TGTGCCAGTAGTTCTGGTCAGGGGCCAGAGACCCAGTACTTC	CASSSGQGPETQYF
NA	TRBV27	TRBD1	TRBJ1-5	TGTGCCAGCAGTTCCCGCCCGACAGGGGGCGCAGGGCAGCCCCAGCATTTT	CASSSRPTGGAGQPQHF
once	TRBV5-6	NA	TRBJ2-7	TGTGCCAGCAGTTCAAATCCCCCTTCCTACGAGCAGTACTTC	CASSSNPPSYEQYF
NA	TRBV27	NA	TRBJ2-7	TGTGCCAGCCGCCGCCTAAGCTCCTACGAGCAGTACTTC	CASRRLSSYEQYF
NA	TRBV19	TRBD1	TRBJ2-1	TGTGCCAGTAGTAGGACAGGGGTGAGCAATGAGCAGTTCTTC	CASSRTGVSNEQFF
once	TRBV20-1	NA	TRBJ2-7	TGCAGTGCTAGACGAATTAGGGCAGGACCCTTCTACGAGCAGTACTTC	CSARRIRAGPFYEQYF
few	TRBV12-3/TRBV12-4	NA	TRBJ1-5	TGTGCCAGCAGCATTATCCCAGGAGGGGGGGTCTTGAGCCAGCCCCAGCATTTT	CASSIIPGGGVLSQPQHF
NA	TRBV2	NA	TRBJ2-2	TGTGCCAGGGGGTCCCTCGGGGGAGGATCAACCAGCGGGGAGCTGTTTTTT	CARGSLGGGSTSGELFF
few	TRBV6-5	NA	TRBJ2-1	TGTGCCAGCAGTTACAGAGGGGCCTTCTTCGCGGCATCCTACAATGAGCAGTTCTTC	CASSYRGAFFAASYNEQFF
NA	TRBV7-2	NA	TRBJ1-5	TGTGCCAGCAGCTTAATAAGCAATCAGCCCCAGCATTTT	CASSLISNQPQHF
NA	TRBV12-3/TRBV12-4	NA	TRBJ2-5	TGTGCCAGCAGTTTCTTTCCCCAGGGGCTAGGAGAGACCCAGTACTTC	CASSFFPQGLGETQYF
few	TRBV28	TRBD1	TRBJ1-2	TGTGCCAGCACCCCAGGACAGGGATATGGCTACACCTTC	CASTPGQGYGYTF
few	TRBV20-1	NA	TRBJ2-1	TGCAGTGCTAGACACCGGGACCGGGGTCGCAATGAGCAGTTCTTC	CSARHRDRGRNEQFF
NA	TRBV12-3/TRBV12-4	TRBD1	TRBJ2-7	TGTGCCAGCCTTCGACAGGGGGCGATTGGCGAGCAGTACTTC	CASLRQGAIGEQYF
NA	TRBV6-6	NA	TRBJ1-5	TGTGCCAGCAGGCACACGACACTGGGAGGAAATCAGCCCCAGCATTTT	CASRHTTLGGNQPQHF